These 14 T cell receptor beta chains were all obtained from the same sample, sequenced in a study of blood T cell repertoires in COVID-19. The assay was immunoSEQ multiplex PCR, and TCRdb's table has in-frame clones only and misses some. Here the sample spans around 130,000 clones, roughly 85% being singletons. Sequencing was carried out using peripheral blood. The receptor source for this set is a middle-aged man with acute or convalescent COVID-19.

The chain links TRBV19 to TRBJ2-1, with 7 bases identical to TRBD1. Unmatched junction bases numbered 2, after V lost 3 bases and J lost 0 bases. CDR1 is LNHDA and CDR2 is SQIVND in the germline V gene (reference sequence). CDR3 length: 15 residues. The DNA of the CDR3 is TGTGCCAGTAGTATGACAGGGAGCTCCTACAATGAGCAGTTCTTC. Residues: CASSMTGSSYNEQFF.

This chain uses TRBV19 with TRBJ1-3; perhaps TRBD1 as D (6 bases). CDR1 LNHDA and CDR2 SQIVND come from the germline V gene (reference sequence). This CDR3 has 15 residues. V shed 6 bases and J shed 4 bases, with 16 bases lying between them. Here the CDR3 DNA reads TGTGCCAGTAGCAGGGGAGGGACACCAGGAAACACCATATATTTT. This translates into CASSRGGTPGNTIYF.

The chain employs TRBV14 and TRBJ1-3, with 8 nucleotides matching TRBD1. CDR1 is SGHDN, CDR2 FVKESK, per germline. The J segment lost 2 bases and the V segment lost 5 bases, leaving 8 bases of the junction unmatched. The CDR3 is 16 residues long. In DNA, the CDR3 is TGTGCCAGCAGCTCCAGGACAGGGAGAACTGGAAACACCATATATTTT. Protein product: CASSSRTGRTGNTIYF.

Only one count was recorded for this clone. The chain joins TRBV10-1 to TRBJ2-5; perhaps TRBD1 as D (6 bases). CDR3 length equals 15 residues. V lost 0 bases and J lost 5, with 13 bases in between. The germline V gene has CDR1 WNHNN and CDR2 SYGVQD (reference sequence). CDR3 loop: CASSESSTGLETQYF. As DNA, the CDR3 is TGCGCCAGCAGTGAGTCGTCCACAGGGCTGGAGACCCAGTACTTC.

The chain joins TRBV21-1 to TRBJ1-1; TRBD1 is the table's D call and was not checked against the DNA. TRBV21-1 is deemed a pseudogene. The CDR3 runs 17 residues. CDR3 bases: TGTGCCAGCAGCAGCTGGGACAGGGGGCGAGGCGTCACTGAAGCTTTCTTT. This codes for CASSSWDRGRGVTEAFF.

The chain uses TRBV18 and TRBJ1-1; 7 bases line up with TRBD1. CDR1 is KGHSH and CDR2 is LQKENI in the germline V gene. The V gene end was trimmed by 2 bases and the J gene end by 3 bases; junction bases not matched to a gene: 6. The CDR3 length is 15 residues. This CDR3 is CASSPRGGIDTEAFF. CDR3 coding DNA: TGTGCCAGCTCACCAAGAGGGGGCATCGACACTGAAGCTTTCTTT.

J is TRBJ2-7 and V is TRBV7-3, with D possibly being TRBD2 (7 bases). The ends were cut back, 1 base at V and 2 bases at J, with 12 bases in the middle. CDR1 and CDR2 from the germline V gene are SGHTA and FQGTGA. The CDR3 loop spans 15 amino acids. CDR3 DNA: TGTGCCAGCAGCTTAATTGGGGGGGCGGCCTACGAGCAGTACTTC. Protein: CASSLIGGAAYEQYF.

About this clone itself: The sample has other DNA sequences that encode this CDR3 too. The chain combines TRBV9 with TRBJ2-2, with TRBD2 matching over 9 bases. This CDR3 comprises 17 residues. The germline V gene encodes CDR1 SGDLS and CDR2 YYNGEE. Trimming took 4 bases from V and 1 from J; bases not matched to a gene: 8. Here the CDR3 reads CASSPRRLAVNTGELFF. Written as DNA, the CDR3 is TGTGCCAGCAGCCCCCGCCGACTAGCGGTGAACACCGGGGAGCTGTTTTTT.

This clone was observed once. The chain uses TRBV12-3 or TRBV12-4 and TRBJ2-7, with 7 bases aligning to TRBD1. Germline trimming cut 3 bases from V and 4 bases from J; bases unmatched to any gene: 3. CDR3 size: 13 residues. CDR3 nucleotide sequence: TGTGCCAGCAGTTTGGAGACAGGGTACGAGCAGTACTTC. The encoded protein is CASSLETGYEQYF.

This clone appeared once. The CDR3: CASSYSTSDTDTQYF. In DNA, the CDR3 is TGTGCCAGCAGTTACTCGACCAGCGACACAGATACGCAGTATTTT. The V gene is TRBV6-2 or TRBV6-3, the J gene TRBJ2-3, with D unresolved. Germline CDR1 MNHEY, CDR2 SVGEGT. The CDR3 length is 15 residues. The V and J ends lost 0 bases and 2 bases respectively, with 9 bases between them.

The chain recombines TRBV13 with TRBJ2-3, with 7 nucleotides matching TRBD1. Germline CDR1 and CDR2: PRHDT and FYEKMQ (reference sequence). This CDR3 has 13 amino acids. J gave up 5 bases and V 5 bases, and 4 bases lay outside the gene matches. CDR3 residues: CASSLYRGDTQYF. Written as DNA, the CDR3 is TGTGCCAGCAGCCTATACAGGGGAGATACGCAGTATTTT.

This clone was counted only a few times. This chain uses TRBV7-3 with TRBJ2-3, with 7 bases lining up with TRBD1. The ends lost 5 bases at V and 2 bases at J; junction bases unmatched: 10. Per the germline V gene, CDR1 is SGHTA and CDR2 is FQGTGA. The CDR3 sequence is 16 residues long. The CDR3 bases are TGTGCCAGCAGCCCGACCGGGACAGCCCCCACAGATACGCAGTATTTT. Translating it yields CASSPTGTAPTDTQYF.

This clone was seen only a few times. This sequence joins TRBV7-5 and TRBJ1-6; the D segment call TRBD1 is taken from the table without a DNA check. TRBV7-5 is annotated as a pseudogene. The CDR3 runs 13 residues. CDR3 DNA: TGTGCCAGAAGACAGGGGGGAGGTTCACCCCTCCACTTT. It translates to CARRQGGGSPLHF.

The chain carries TRBV6-2 or TRBV6-3 and TRBJ2-7; D gene ambiguous. The V end lost 5 bases, the J end lost 4 bases, and 15 bases lay between the germline ends. This CDR3 is 14 amino acids long. Germline loops: CDR1 MNHEY, CDR2 SVGEGT. This CDR3 is CASSLPPARYEQYF. The CDR3 DNA is TGTGCCAGCAGTCTCCCCCCAGCGCGGTACGAGCAGTACTTC.